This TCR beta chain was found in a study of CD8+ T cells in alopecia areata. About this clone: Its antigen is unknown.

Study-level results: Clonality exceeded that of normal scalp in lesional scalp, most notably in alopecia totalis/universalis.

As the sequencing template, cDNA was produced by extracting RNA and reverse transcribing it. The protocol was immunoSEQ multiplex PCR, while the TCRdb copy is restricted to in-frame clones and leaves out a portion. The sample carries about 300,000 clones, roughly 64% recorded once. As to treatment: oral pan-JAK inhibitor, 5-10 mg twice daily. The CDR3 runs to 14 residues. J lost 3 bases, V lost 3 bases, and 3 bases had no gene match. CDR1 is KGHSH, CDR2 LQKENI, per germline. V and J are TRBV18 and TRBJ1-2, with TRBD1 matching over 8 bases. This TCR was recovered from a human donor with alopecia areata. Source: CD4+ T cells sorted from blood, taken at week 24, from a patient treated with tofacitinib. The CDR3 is CASSPTGDHYGYTF. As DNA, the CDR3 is TGTGCCAGCTCACCGACAGGGGATCACTATGGCTACACCTTC.